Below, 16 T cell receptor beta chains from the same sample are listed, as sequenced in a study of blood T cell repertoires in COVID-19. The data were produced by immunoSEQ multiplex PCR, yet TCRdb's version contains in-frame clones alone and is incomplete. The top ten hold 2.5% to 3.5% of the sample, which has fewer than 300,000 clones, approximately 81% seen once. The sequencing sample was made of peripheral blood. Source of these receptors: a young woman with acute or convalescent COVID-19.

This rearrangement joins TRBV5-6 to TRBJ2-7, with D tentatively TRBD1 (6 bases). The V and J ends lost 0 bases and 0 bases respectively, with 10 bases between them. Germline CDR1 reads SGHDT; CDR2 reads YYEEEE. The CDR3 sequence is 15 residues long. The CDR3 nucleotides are TGTGCCAGCAGCTTGGGGACAGCCTTCTCCTACGAGCAGTACTTC. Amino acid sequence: CASSLGTAFSYEQYF.

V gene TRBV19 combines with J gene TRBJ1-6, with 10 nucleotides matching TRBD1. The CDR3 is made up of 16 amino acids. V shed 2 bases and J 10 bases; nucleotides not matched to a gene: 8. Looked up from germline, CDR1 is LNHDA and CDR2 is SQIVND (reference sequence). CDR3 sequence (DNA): TGTGCCAGTAGTATAAGACAGGGGGCTGGTGGATCACCCCTCCACTTT. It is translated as CASSIRQGAGGSPLHF.

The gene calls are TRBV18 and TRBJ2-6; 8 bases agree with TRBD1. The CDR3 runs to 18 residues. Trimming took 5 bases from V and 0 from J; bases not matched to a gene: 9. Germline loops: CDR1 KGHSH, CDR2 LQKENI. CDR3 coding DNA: TGTGCCAGCTCAGAGACCGGGACAGGAACCTCTGGGGCCAACGTCCTGACTTTC. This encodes CASSETGTGTSGANVLTF.

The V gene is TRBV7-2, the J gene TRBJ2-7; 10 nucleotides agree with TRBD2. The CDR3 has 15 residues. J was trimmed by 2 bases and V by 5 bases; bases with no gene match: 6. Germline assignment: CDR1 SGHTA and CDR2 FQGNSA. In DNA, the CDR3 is TGTGCCAGCAGCGAGGGGACTAGCGTAACCTACGAGCAGTACTTC. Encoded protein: CASSEGTSVTYEQYF.

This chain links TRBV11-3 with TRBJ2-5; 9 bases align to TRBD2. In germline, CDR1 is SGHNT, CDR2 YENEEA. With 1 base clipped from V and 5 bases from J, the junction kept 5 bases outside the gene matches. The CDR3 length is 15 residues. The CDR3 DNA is TGTGCCAGCAGCTTAGGTCTTAGCGGGAGTGAGACCCAGTACTTC. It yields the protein CASSLGLSGSETQYF.

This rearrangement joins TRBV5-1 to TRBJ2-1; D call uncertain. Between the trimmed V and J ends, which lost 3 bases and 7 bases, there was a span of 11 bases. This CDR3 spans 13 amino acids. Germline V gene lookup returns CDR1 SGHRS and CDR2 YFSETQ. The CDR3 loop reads CASSSRSGNEQFF. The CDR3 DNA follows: TGCGCCAGCAGCTCCAGGTCCGGAAATGAGCAGTTCTTC. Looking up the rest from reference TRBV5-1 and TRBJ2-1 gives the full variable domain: KAGVTQTPRYLIKTRGQQVTLSCSPISGHRSVSWYQQTPGQGLQFLFEYFSETQRNKGNFPGRFSGRQFSNSRSEMNVSTLELGDSALYLCASSSRSGNEQFFGPGTRLTVL.

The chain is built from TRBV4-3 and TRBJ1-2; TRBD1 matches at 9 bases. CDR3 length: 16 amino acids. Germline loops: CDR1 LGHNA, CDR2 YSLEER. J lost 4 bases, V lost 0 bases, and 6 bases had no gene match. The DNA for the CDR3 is TGCGCCAGCAGCCAAGATGGACAGGGGATGGTCTATGGCTACACCTTC. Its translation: CASSQDGQGMVYGYTF.

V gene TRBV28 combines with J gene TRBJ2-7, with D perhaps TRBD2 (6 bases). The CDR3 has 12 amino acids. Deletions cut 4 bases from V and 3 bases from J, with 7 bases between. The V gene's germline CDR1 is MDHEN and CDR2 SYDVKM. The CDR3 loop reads CASSSTSYEQYF. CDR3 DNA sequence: TGTGCCAGCAGTTCGACTAGCTACGAGCAGTACTTC.

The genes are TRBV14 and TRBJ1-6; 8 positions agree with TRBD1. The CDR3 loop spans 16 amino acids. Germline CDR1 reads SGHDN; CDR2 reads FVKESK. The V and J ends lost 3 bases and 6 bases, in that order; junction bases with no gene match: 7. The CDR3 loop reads CASSQEDRARNSPLHF. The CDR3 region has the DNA TGTGCCAGCAGCCAGGAGGACAGGGCGCGTAATTCACCCCTCCACTTT.

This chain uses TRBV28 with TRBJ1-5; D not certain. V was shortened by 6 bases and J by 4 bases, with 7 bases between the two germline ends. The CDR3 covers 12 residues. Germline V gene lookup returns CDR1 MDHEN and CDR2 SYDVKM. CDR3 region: CASSPNNQPQHF. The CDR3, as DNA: TGTGCCAGCAGCCCAAATAATCAGCCCCAGCATTTT.

CDR3 nucleotides: TGTGCCAGTAGTCAAACGGGAGAAAACATTCAGTACTTC. Translating it yields CASSQTGENIQYF. The chain has TRBV19 and TRBJ2-4; perhaps TRBD2 as D (6 bases). Germline-derived CDR1 and CDR2 are LNHDA and SQIVND (reference sequence). V was shortened by 5 bases and J by 5 bases, with 10 bases between the two germline ends. The CDR3 covers 13 residues.

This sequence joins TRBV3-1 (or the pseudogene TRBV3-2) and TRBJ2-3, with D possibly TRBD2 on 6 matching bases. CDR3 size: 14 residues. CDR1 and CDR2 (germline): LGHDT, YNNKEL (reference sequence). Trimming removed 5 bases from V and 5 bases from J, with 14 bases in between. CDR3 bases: TGTGCCAGCAGCTACCACAATAGCGGAGATACGCAGTATTTT. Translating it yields CASSYHNSGDTQYF.

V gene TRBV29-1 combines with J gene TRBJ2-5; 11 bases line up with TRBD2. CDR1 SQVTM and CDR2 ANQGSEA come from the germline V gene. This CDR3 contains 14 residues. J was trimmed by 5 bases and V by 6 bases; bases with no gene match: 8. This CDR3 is CSVDSGRAGETQYF. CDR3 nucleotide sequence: TGCAGCGTGGATAGCGGGAGGGCCGGGGAGACCCAGTACTTC.

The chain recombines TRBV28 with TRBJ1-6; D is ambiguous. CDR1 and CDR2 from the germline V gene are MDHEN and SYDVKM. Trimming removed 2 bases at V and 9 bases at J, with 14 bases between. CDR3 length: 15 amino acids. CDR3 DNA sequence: TGTGCCAGCAGTTTAGCCTCACAGATTGGTTCACCCCTCCACTTT. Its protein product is CASSLASQIGSPLHF.

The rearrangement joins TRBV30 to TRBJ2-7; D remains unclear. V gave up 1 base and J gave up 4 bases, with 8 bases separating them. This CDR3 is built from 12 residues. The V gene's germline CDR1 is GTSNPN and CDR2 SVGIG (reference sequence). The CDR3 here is CAWSGTIYEQYF. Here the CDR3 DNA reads TGTGCCTGGAGTGGAACTATATACGAGCAGTACTTC.

For the CDR3, the DNA is TGCGCCAGCAAGGCAGGCCTCACGAACTATGGCTACACCTTC. Translating it yields CASKAGLTNYGYTF. The chain uses TRBV10-2 and TRBJ1-2; the D is unclear. Trimming took off 7 bases at V and 2 bases at J, with 14 bases between the two ends. Germline V gene data show CDR1 as WSHSY and CDR2 as SAAADI. This CDR3 region has 14 residues.